The sequence of this T cell receptor (beta chain) was determined in a study of early stage breast cancer tumors. At the level of the study: Among about twelve ER+/PR+/HER2- tumors, eight were ductal, four lobular.

The germline gives CDR1 LGHNA, CDR2 YSLEER. The CDR3 runs 19 residues. J was trimmed by 0 bases and V by 1 base; bases with no gene match: 14. The repertoire was sequenced with immunoSEQ multiplex PCR; TCRdb's copy has only in-frame clones and lacks some. Of approximately 14,000 clones detected, 70% to 85% appear once; the ten largest clones hold roughly 5%. The rearrangement links TRBV4-3 to TRBJ1-2; 7 bases fit TRBD1. The sequence was collected from a person in their twenties or thirties with breast cancer. Sequences were obtained from normal breast tissue next to the tumor. The CDR3, as DNA: TGCGCCAGCAGCCAAGGGGGACAGCTAGGGGCACTAGCTAACTATGGCTACACCTTC. Its protein is CASSQGGQLGALANYGYTF.